This record looks at one TCR beta chain sequence and its context. The data originate from a study of blood T cell repertoires in COVID-19. About the study: Sites across the United States, Italy and Spain contributed samples from acute and convalescent COVID-19. T cells, B-cell-depleted T cells, or PBMCs provided the cDNA or gDNA that served as material.

Per the original methods: Estimation of nucleated cell counts relied on the amplification of reference gene primers. Assay: immunoSEQ multiplex PCR; the TCRdb copy retains only in-frame clones and omits some. V, J and clone size are taken as reported in that table, and D and trimming were inferred from the DNA itself. The data hold 200,000 to 250,000 clones, with 80% observed a single time. V lost 6 bases, J lost 0 bases, and 15 bases stayed unmatched. This CDR3 spans 19 amino acids. Germline CDR1 and CDR2: MNHEY and SMNVEV (reference sequence). This clonotype was sampled from a human donor in a cohort sampled during active COVID-19. The chain uses TRBV27 and TRBJ2-4, with 9 bases that match TRBD2. The source material was peripheral blood. Here the CDR3 DNA reads TGTGCCAGCAGCCGAAGAGCTAGCGGGACGGTTCTAGCCAAAAACATTCAGTACTTC. Residues: CASSRRASGTVLAKNIQYF.